This passage covers 9 T cell receptor beta chains from one sample sequenced in a study of shared clonotypes between healthy human individuals. Some clones are missing from TCRdb's copy, which holds only in-frame ones; the method was immunoSEQ multiplex PCR. The sample yields 980,000 or so clones, about 80% seen once. Sequenced input: memory CD4+ T cells sorted from blood. The subset is: CD45RA-negative fraction. The receptors were sampled from a man younger than 35 in good health.

The chain links TRBV7-2 to TRBJ1-6, with a possible D match to TRBD1 (6 bases). CDR3 length equals 16 residues. With 5 bases removed from V and 2 bases from J, the gap between germline ends came to 13 bases. Germline lookup yields CDR1 SGHTA and CDR2 FQGNSA. CDR3 sequence reads: CASSPGKGAYNSPLHF. DNA of the CDR3: TGTGCCAGCAGCCCCGGCAAGGGGGCCTATAATTCACCCCTCCACTTT.

This chain joins TRBV6-5 and TRBJ1-1; D gene unclear. Trimming removed 2 bases at V and 1 base at J, with 11 bases between. This CDR3 contains 15 residues. Looked up from germline, CDR1 is MNHEY and CDR2 is SVGAGI. The CDR3 sequence: CASSYAVSTNTEAFF. For the CDR3, the DNA is TGTGCCAGCAGTTACGCCGTATCCACGAACACTGAAGCTTTCTTT.

The V call is TRBV11-2, the J call TRBJ2-1; no definite D call. CDR1 is SGHAT, CDR2 FQNNGV, per germline. V dropped 1 base and J dropped 9 bases, with 13 bases sitting between them. This CDR3 region has 14 residues. The CDR3 loop is CASSLGFELGEQFF. In DNA form, the CDR3 reads TGTGCCAGCAGCTTAGGATTTGAGTTGGGTGAGCAGTTCTTC.

The rearrangement links TRBV27 to TRBJ2-7, with D perhaps matching TRBD2 (6 bases). V lost 5 bases to trimming and J lost 6 bases, with 20 bases between them. The CDR3 is 15 residues long. The germline V gene has CDR1 MNHEY and CDR2 SMNVEV (reference sequence). CDR3 residues: CASSQSSVPPGEQYF. As DNA, the CDR3 is TGTGCCAGCAGTCAGTCTAGCGTACCACCGGGCGAGCAGTACTTC.

The chain recombines TRBV18 with TRBJ1-2; D is unresolved. Germline lookup yields CDR1 KGHSH and CDR2 LQKENI. Trimming removed 1 base at V and 14 bases at J, with 23 bases between. There are 15 residues in the CDR3. The CDR3: CASSPRRGDTGLGTF. CDR3 nucleotide sequence: TGTGCCAGCTCACCACGACGCGGCGACACGGGTTTGGGTACCTTC.

This chain connects TRBV25-1 to TRBJ2-7; TRBD2 agrees at 7 bases. V shed 2 bases and J 5 bases; nucleotides not matched to a gene: 6. CDR3 size: 14 residues. Germline CDR1 and CDR2: MGHDK and SYGVNS. CDR3: CASSEHRGVDEQYF. The CDR3 coding sequence is TGTGCCAGCAGTGAACATCGGGGGGTGGACGAGCAGTACTTC.

This clone was counted only a few times. This chain joins TRBV2 and TRBJ1-1; D is possibly TRBD1 (5 bases). The CDR3 covers 13 residues. Trimming left V 3 bases short and J 3 bases short, with 8 bases between. In germline, CDR1 is SNHLY, CDR2 FYNNEI. The CDR3 nucleotides read TGTGCCAGCAGTGACGGGGGATACACTGAAGCTTTCTTT. This translates into CASSDGGYTEAFF.

Points on this clone: This likely reflects a read error, since a far larger clone is one base away. The gene calls are TRBV11-2 and TRBJ2-3; D call uncertain. This CDR3 spans 12 amino acids. The germline V gene encodes CDR1 SGHAT and CDR2 FQNNGV. V lost 4 bases and J lost 2, with 4 bases in between. The CDR3 here is CASSWNTDTQYF. In DNA form, the CDR3 reads TGTGCCAGCAGCTGGAACACAGATACGCAGTATTTT.

V gene TRBV7-3 combines with J gene TRBJ2-3; the D gene is possibly TRBD2 (5 bases). This CDR3 is built from 12 residues. V shed 5 bases and J shed 8 bases, with 11 bases lying between them. Germline CDR1 reads SGHTA; CDR2 reads FQGTGA. The CDR3 nucleotides are TGTGCCAGCAGCCCCAGCGAGGGTACGCAGTATTTT. Protein sequence: CASSPSEGTQYF.